The 19 T cell receptor beta chains presented below share a single source sample, sequenced in a study of ipilimumab plus nivolumab after autologous stem cell transplantation. Some clones are missing from TCRdb's copy, which holds only in-frame ones; the method was immunoSEQ multiplex PCR. The table shows some 17,000 clones, with around 68% occurring only once. This material consisted of PBMCs, taken in a trial of ipilimumab plus nivolumab as post-transplant consolidation. Receptors originate from a male donor with diffuse large B-cell lymphoma.

This clone was seen many times. This sequence joins TRBV6-5 and TRBJ1-1; TRBD1 is a possible D gene (5 bases). The V end lost 2 bases, the J end lost 3 bases, and 7 bases lay between the germline ends. The CDR3 runs to 13 residues. Germline loops: CDR1 MNHEY, CDR2 SVGAGI. The CDR3 nucleotides are TGTGCCAGCAGTTACGCGGGGGACACTGAAGCTTTCTTT. This translates into CASSYAGDTEAFF.

The V call is TRBV7-9, the J call TRBJ2-2; no clear D gene. V dropped 1 base and J dropped 5 bases, with 8 bases sitting between them. Germline-derived CDR1 and CDR2 are SEHNR and FQNEAQ (reference sequence). The CDR3 contains 14 residues. CDR3 coding DNA: TGTGCCAGCAGCTTAGATCTCTGGACCGGGGAGCTGTTTTTT. Translated: CASSLDLWTGELFF.

The genes are TRBV6-1 and TRBJ2-3; D is ambiguous. Germline CDR1 is MNHNS and CDR2 is SASEGT. There are 14 residues in the CDR3. The V and J ends lost 7 bases and 5 bases respectively, with 16 bases between them. CDR3: CASTRAPNGDTQYF. The CDR3 bases are TGTGCCAGCACCCGCGCCCCTAATGGAGATACGCAGTATTTT.

The CDR3 is CASSESVSFRKSSYNSPLHF. The CDR3 DNA is TGTGCCAGCAGTGAAAGTGTGTCCTTCCGAAAAAGCTCCTATAATTCACCCCTCCACTTT. This rearrangement joins TRBV2 to TRBJ1-6; D is uncertain. Trimming cost V 2 bases and J 0 bases, with 20 bases left between them. CDR3 size: 20 residues. Per germline, CDR1 SNHLY and CDR2 FYNNEI.

V is TRBV14 and J is TRBJ2-3; a possible D gene is TRBD1 (6 bases). Germline values: CDR1 SGHDN, CDR2 FVKESK. The CDR3 runs 18 residues. V was trimmed by 2 bases and J by 0 bases, leaving 18 bases between them. Here the CDR3 DNA reads TGTGCCAGCAGCCAACACCGCAGACAGGAGTTTAGCACAGATACGCAGTATTTT. Translating gives CASSQHRRQEFSTDTQYF.

The chain is built from TRBV11-3 and TRBJ2-3; 8 bases fit TRBD2. This CDR3 spans 17 amino acids. Germline CDR1 is SGHNT and CDR2 is YENEEA. After removal of 1 base from V and 4 bases from J, the junction contained 10 bases not matched to a gene. This chain's CDR3 is CASSLGIGAGEADTQYF. For the CDR3, the DNA is TGTGCCAGCAGCTTAGGAATCGGAGCGGGAGAGGCAGATACGCAGTATTTT. The full variable domain, its missing parts supplied by reference TRBV11-3 and TRBJ2-3, is EAGVVQSPRYKIIEKKQPVAFWCNPISGHNTLYWYLQNLGQGPELLIRYENEEAVDDSQLPKDRFSAERLKGVDSTLKIQPAELGDSAVYLCASSLGIGAGEADTQYFGPGTRLTVL.

The chain combines TRBV5-1 with TRBJ2-7, with D hard to call. The V gene's germline CDR1 is SGHRS and CDR2 YFSETQ. The CDR3 consists of 15 residues. Trimming removed 2 bases from V and 6 bases from J, with 18 bases in between. CDR3 protein: CASSLSSTVRVEQYF. The DNA of the CDR3 is TGCGCCAGCAGCTTAAGCTCGACGGTAAGAGTCGAGCAGTACTTC.

J is TRBJ2-1 and V is TRBV7-2; 7 positions match TRBD1. The V gene's germline CDR1 is SGHTA and CDR2 FQGNSA. The CDR3 is 15 amino acids. Unmatched junction bases numbered 8, after V lost 2 bases and J lost 7 bases. The CDR3 loop is CASSLQGGAWNEQFF. The CDR3 DNA sequence: TGTGCCAGCAGCTTACAAGGGGGCGCCTGGAATGAGCAGTTCTTC.

This clone is hyperexpanded within its sample. This chain links TRBV7-9 with TRBJ1-3; possible D gene TRBD1, 6 bases. CDR1 and CDR2 from the germline V gene are SEHNR and FQNEAQ (reference sequence). CDR3 length: 16 residues. Deletions cut 7 bases from V and 2 bases from J, with 18 bases between. The CDR3: CASTPRGAATGNTIYF. As DNA, the CDR3 is TGTGCCAGCACCCCTCGGGGGGCTGCTACTGGAAACACCATATATTTT.

The J gene is TRBJ2-4, the V gene TRBV27; no clear D gene. Between the trimmed V and J ends, which lost 5 bases and 8 bases, there was a span of 10 bases. The V gene's germline CDR1 is MNHEY and CDR2 SMNVEV (reference sequence). CDR3 length equals 12 residues. The CDR3 DNA reads TGTGCCAGCAGTCCCGCTAGGGACATTCAGTACTTC. The encoded protein is CASSPARDIQYF.

This clone was seen a handful of times. The rearrangement joins TRBV5-4 to TRBJ2-5; 9 bases are shared with TRBD2. J lost 5 bases, V lost 3 bases, and 8 bases had no gene match. CDR1 and CDR2 from the germline V gene are SGHNT and YYREEE (reference sequence). The CDR3 runs 15 residues. Written as DNA, the CDR3 is TGTGCCAGCAGCTCCTCGGGGACTAGCTTCGAGACCCAGTACTTC. It translates to CASSSSGTSFETQYF.

The gene calls are TRBV11-2 and TRBJ2-7; D uncertain. Germline loops: CDR1 SGHAT, CDR2 FQNNGV. There are 11 residues in the CDR3. V lost 2 bases and J 4 bases, leaving 3 bases between the germline ends. CDR3 sequence: CASSLKYEQYF. Written as DNA, the CDR3 is TGTGCCAGCAGCTTAAAGTACGAGCAGTACTTC. The variable domain in full, completed from reference TRBV11-2 and TRBJ2-7, reads EAGVAQSPRYKIIEKRQSVAFWCNPISGHATLYWYQQILGQGPKLLIQFQNNGVVDDSQLPKDRFSAERLKGVDSTLKIQPAKLEDSAVYLCASSLKYEQYFGPGTRLTVT.

The genes are TRBV10-2 and TRBJ2-7; D not resolved. The CDR3 length is 11 residues. V was shortened by 6 bases and J by 1 base, with 4 bases between the two germline ends. Germline V CDR1 and CDR2: WSHSY, SAAADI. The CDR3 loop is CASSVSYEQYF. CDR3 bases: TGCGCCAGCAGCGTTTCCTACGAGCAGTACTTC.

This chain connects TRBV16 to TRBJ1-3; tentative D call: TRBD1 (6 bases). CDR1 KGHSY and CDR2 FQNENV come from the germline V gene. Trimming left V 4 bases short and J 4 bases short, with 11 bases between. The CDR3 has 14 residues. CDR3 coding DNA: TGTGCCAGCAGCCCGGGACATTCAGGAAACACCATATATTTT. This codes for CASSPGHSGNTIYF.

A note on this clone: At the DNA level, this CDR3 is encoded by other sequences in the same sample as well. CDR3: CSARDGYEQYF. Written as DNA, the CDR3 is TGCAGTGCTAGAGATGGCTACGAGCAGTACTTC. The J gene is TRBJ2-7, the V gene TRBV20-1; D is unclear. Trimming pared 0 bases from V and 3 bases from J, leaving 3 bases between. This CDR3 region has 11 residues. Germline CDR1 reads DFQATT; CDR2 reads SNEGSKA (reference sequence).

This chain links TRBV27 with TRBJ2-7, with D perhaps matching TRBD1 (5 bases). The CDR3 has 14 amino acids. The V gene's germline CDR1 is MNHEY and CDR2 SMNVEV (reference sequence). V was pared by 4 bases and J by 2 bases, with 12 bases between. CDR3: CASSSQGPAYEQYF. CDR3 sequence (DNA): TGTGCCAGCAGTTCTCAGGGCCCAGCCTACGAGCAGTACTTC.

This clone was picked up a small number of times. The rearrangement uses TRBV2 and TRBJ1-1; D remains unclear. The length of the CDR3 is 14 residues. CDR1 and CDR2 (germline): SNHLY, FYNNEI. The V end was cut by 6 bases, the J end by 0 bases, with 11 bases between. CDR3 in DNA: TGTGCCAGCAGCTTAGGACCGATGAACACTGAAGCTTTCTTT. Residues: CASSLGPMNTEAFF.

The chain's CDR3 is CSVEVVNVNGYTF. The DNA for the CDR3 is TGCAGCGTTGAAGTGGTTAACGTCAATGGCTACACCTTC. V gene TRBV29-1 combines with J gene TRBJ1-2; D is unclear. This CDR3 has 13 residues. Germline CDR1 SQVTM, CDR2 ANQGSEA. Trimming left V 1 base short and J 6 bases short, with 12 bases between.

The chain couples TRBV27 to TRBJ2-5, with 9 positions matching TRBD1. Losses at the gene ends were 2 bases for V and 4 bases for J; bases not matched to a gene: 5. The length of the CDR3 is 15 residues. The germline V gene has CDR1 MNHEY and CDR2 SMNVEV (reference sequence). The CDR3 sequence is CASSLDTGGRETQYF. In DNA form, the CDR3 reads TGTGCCAGCAGTTTAGATACAGGGGGCAGAGAGACCCAGTACTTC.